This T cell receptor (beta chain) was sequenced during a study of circulating CD8 cells and anti-PD-1 response in melanoma (dated by TCRdb to 2020 to 2022). In terms of the full investigation: Nivolumab was given to patients intravenously at 3 mg/kg every 2 weeks. The melanoma cohort had around 13 patients, seven of whom got anti-PD-1 as first-line therapy, while the other six had previously had targeted therapy or immunotherapy. Patients with complete or partial responses were counted as responders, while patients with stable or progressive disease (RECIST v1.1) were counted as non-responders. A total of some 11 melanoma patients were included in the TCR repertoire analysis, 4 of them responders and 7 non-responders. In on-treatment samples, a biotinylated anti-human IgG4 antibody was used to detect PD-1.

Reading from cysteine to phenylalanine, the CDR3 counts 15 amino acids. Of all the DNA, just the CDR3 is kept, 45 bases in frame from base 1. V drops 6 bases and J drops 2 bases, leaving 17 bases in between. Per the germline V gene, KGHSH is the CDR1 and LQKENI is the CDR2. Sequencing was carried out with a NextSeq 500. The QIAseq Immune Repertoire RNA Library Kit, Human TCR Panel was used to prepare TCR libraries from about 14 ng of total RNA. Sequencing of the TCR libraries was done on an Illumina NextSeq with a Mid Output V2 kit and asymmetric 261x41 paired-end reads. Each TCR library was diluted to roughly 4 nM, pooled, denatured and loaded at roughly 0.94 pM. From the authors' description of their analysis: TCR FASTQ files were processed in the QIAGEN GeneGlobe Data Analysis Center, and downstream analysis was performed in R 3.5.2. To get clonality, Shannon entropy was normalized by the log of the number of unique productive sequences and the result was subtracted from one. Within each subset, Fisher exact tests at 5% FDR identified TRA or TRB clonotypes differing in abundance between baseline and M1. Differentially abundant clonotypes were grouped as emerging, expanding, contracting or non-expanding/contracting. Morisita's overlap index was used to measure how much repertoires overlapped between patients. In TCRdb, the public reads were trimmed at Q25 with fastp and aligned with MiXCR, with productive beta chains retained. Every entry covers one CDR3 protein and lists the most common genes and DNA from its rows. These V and J calls rely on TCRdb rather than the paper's analysis. The table for this sample lists around 300 distinct CDR3 sequences; under 9.5% of them were counted only once. The top ten clones comprise less than 30% of the sample.

Overall study results and their limits: The DNEG repertoire was the most diverse; PD-1 and DPOS showed similar, higher clonality, and TIGIT repertoires were the least diverse. The published TCR repertoire comparisons relied only on baseline and M1 samples from a small cohort that had few responders. The cohort included both treatment-naive and previously treated patients, and the authors noted that this mix could influence results. Repertoires were found to be largely private between subsets, with under 7% of TRB clonotypes shared at M1, and the highest sharing was observed between DPOS and TIGIT. Since no tumor material could be accessed, the researchers instead assessed tumor reactivity using peptide assays on expanded sorted subsets. Because of limited material, replicates were generally not included when the experiments were performed.

Four subsets defined by PD-1 and/or TIGIT were sorted from live CD3+CD8+TCRalphabeta+ cells on a BD FACSAria II cell sorter. To characterize how relevant each subset is to anti-PD-1 therapy response, circulating CD8 T cells were sorted into four subsets based on PD-1 and TIGIT expression. From each sorted CD8 T-cell subset, both TCR alpha and TCR beta chains were sequenced. Peripheral blood was drawn before the first anti-PD-1 injection and after two and four injections. Ficoll gradient centrifugation was used to isolate PBMCs immediately. Until use, PBMCs were cryopreserved in liquid nitrogen in RPMI containing approximately 18% FCS and about 10% DMSO. After thawing, PBMCs were stained with a viability dye plus antibodies against CD3, CD8alpha, TCRalphabeta, PD-1 and TIGIT. Total RNA was extracted with the RNeasy Kit, and every sample reached a RIN above 7. This clonotype is categorized as large (0.1 to 1%). This clone's antigen is unknown. The sample holds no much larger clone one base away, and base qualities are not on file.

Source: CD8+ T cells from PBMCs, taken at baseline or after one month of anti-PD-1 therapy (not recorded which). This TCR was recovered from a human donor with melanoma. The rearranged chain carries TRBV18 and TRBJ2-7; matching of 7 bases hints at TRBD2 as the D gene. The DNA reads as follows: TGTGCCAGCTCGCCCTCGGGGGGCAAAACCTACGAGCAGTACTTC. It encodes CASSPSGGKTYEQYF.